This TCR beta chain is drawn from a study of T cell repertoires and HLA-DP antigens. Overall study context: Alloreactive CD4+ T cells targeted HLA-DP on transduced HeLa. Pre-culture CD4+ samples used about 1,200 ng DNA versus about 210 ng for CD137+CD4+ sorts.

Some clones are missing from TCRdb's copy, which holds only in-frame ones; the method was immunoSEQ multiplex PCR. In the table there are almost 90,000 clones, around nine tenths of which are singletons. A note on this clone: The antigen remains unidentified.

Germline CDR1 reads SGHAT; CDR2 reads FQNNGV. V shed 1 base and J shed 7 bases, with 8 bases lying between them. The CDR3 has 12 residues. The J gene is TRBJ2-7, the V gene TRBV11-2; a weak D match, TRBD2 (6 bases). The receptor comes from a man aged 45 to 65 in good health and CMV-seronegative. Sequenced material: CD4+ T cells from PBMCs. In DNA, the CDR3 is TGTGCCAGCAGCTTAGTTGGGGGGGAGCAGTACTTC. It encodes CASSLVGGEQYF.